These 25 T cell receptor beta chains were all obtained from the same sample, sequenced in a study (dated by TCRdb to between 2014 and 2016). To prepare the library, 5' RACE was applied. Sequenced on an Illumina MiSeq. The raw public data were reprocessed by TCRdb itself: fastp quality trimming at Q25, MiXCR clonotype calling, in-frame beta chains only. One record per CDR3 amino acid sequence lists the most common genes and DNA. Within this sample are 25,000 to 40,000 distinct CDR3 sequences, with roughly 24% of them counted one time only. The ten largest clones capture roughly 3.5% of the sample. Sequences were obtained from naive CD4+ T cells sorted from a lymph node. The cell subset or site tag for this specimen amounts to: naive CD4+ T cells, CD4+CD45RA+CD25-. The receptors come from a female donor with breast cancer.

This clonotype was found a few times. The CDR3 region has the DNA TGCGCCAGCAGCTGGGGACAGTCGGGCACTGAAGCTTTCTTT. Its protein product is CASSWGQSGTEAFF. This rearrangement joins TRBV5-1 to TRBJ1-1, with 7 bases lining up with TRBD1. The CDR3 length is 14 residues. V trimming: 3 bases; J trimming: 4 bases; junction bases outside the gene matches: 6. The germline V gene encodes CDR1 SGHRS and CDR2 YFSETQ.

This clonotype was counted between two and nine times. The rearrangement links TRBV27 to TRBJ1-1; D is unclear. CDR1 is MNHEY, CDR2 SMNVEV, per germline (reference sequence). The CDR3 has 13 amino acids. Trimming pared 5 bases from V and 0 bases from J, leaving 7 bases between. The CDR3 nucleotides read TGTGCCAGCAGTATTTCGGTGAACACTGAAGCTTTCTTT. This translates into CASSISVNTEAFF.

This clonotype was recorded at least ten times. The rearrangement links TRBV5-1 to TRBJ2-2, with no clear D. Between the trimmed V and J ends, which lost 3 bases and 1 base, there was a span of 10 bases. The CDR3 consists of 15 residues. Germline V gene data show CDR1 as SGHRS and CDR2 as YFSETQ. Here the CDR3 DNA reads TGCGCCAGCAGCTCAGACGGCAGGAACACCGGGGAGCTGTTTTTT. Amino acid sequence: CASSSDGRNTGELFF.

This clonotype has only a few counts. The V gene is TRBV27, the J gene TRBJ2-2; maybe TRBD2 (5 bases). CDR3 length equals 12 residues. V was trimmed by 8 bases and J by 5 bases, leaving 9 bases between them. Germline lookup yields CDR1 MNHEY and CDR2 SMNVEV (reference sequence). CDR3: CASVSGTGELFF. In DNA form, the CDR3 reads TGTGCCAGCGTGTCGGGAACCGGGGAGCTGTTTTTT.

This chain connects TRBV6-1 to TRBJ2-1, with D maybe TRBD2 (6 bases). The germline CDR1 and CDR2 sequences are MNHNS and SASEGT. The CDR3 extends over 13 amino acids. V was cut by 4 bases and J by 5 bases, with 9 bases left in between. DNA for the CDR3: TGTGCCAGCAGTGCGTGGGGGGACAATGAGCAGTTCTTC. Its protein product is CASSAWGDNEQFF.

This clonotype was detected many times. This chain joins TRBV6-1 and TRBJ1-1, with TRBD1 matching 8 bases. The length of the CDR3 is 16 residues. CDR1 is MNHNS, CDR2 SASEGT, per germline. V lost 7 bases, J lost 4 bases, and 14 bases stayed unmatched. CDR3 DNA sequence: TGTGCCAGCATCCCCTCTCCGGGACAGGCTGCCACTGAAGCTTTCTTT. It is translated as CASIPSPGQAATEAFF.

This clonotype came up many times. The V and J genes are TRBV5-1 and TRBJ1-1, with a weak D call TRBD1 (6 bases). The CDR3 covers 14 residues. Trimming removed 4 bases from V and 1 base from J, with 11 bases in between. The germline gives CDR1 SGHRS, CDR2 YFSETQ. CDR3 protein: CASSPGQRNTEAFF. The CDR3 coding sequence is TGCGCCAGCAGCCCAGGACAGAGGAACACTGAAGCTTTCTTT. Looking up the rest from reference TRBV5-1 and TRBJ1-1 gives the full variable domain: KAGVTQTPRYLIKTRGQQVTLSCSPISGHRSVSWYQQTPGQGLQFLFEYFSETQRNKGNFPGRFSGRQFSNSRSEMNVSTLELGDSALYLCASSPGQRNTEAFFGQGTRLTVV.

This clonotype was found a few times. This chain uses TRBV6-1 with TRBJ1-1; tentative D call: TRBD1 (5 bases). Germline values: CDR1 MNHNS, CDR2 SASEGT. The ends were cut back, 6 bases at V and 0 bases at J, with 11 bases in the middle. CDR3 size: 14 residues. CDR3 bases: TGTGCCAGCAGCCCGGGGGTTCTGAACACTGAAGCTTTCTTT. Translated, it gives CASSPGVLNTEAFF.

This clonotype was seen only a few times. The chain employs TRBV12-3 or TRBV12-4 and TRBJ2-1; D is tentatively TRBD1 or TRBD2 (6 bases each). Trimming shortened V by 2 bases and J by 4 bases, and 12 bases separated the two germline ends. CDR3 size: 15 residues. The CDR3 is CASSLKGGRYNEQFF. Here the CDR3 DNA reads TGTGCCAGCAGTTTAAAAGGGGGGAGATACAATGAGCAGTTCTTC.

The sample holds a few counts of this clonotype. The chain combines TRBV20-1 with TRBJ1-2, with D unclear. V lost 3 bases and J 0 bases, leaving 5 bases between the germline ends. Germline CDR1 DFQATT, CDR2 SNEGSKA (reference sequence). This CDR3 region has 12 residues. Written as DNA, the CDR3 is TGCAGTGCTAGTCAGTCTAACTATGGCTACACCTTC. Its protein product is CSASQSNYGYTF.

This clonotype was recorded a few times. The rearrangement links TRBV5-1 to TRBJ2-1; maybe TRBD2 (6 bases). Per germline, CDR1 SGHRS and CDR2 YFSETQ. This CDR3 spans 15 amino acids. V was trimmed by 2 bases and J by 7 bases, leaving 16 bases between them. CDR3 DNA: TGCGCCAGCAGCTTTGCAAACCCGGGGGAAAATGAGCAGTTCTTC. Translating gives CASSFANPGENEQFF.

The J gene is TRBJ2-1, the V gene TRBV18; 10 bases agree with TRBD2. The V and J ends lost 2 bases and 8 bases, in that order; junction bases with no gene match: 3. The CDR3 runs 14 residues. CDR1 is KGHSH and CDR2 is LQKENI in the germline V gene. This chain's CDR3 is CASSPGLAGDEQFF. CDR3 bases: TGTGCCAGCTCACCAGGGCTAGCGGGAGATGAGCAGTTCTTC.

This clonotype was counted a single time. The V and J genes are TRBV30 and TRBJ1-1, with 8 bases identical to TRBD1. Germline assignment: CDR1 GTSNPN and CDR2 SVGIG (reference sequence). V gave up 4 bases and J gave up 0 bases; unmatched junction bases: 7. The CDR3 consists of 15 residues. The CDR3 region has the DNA TGTGCCTGGACGCAGACAGGGGAATTGAACACTGAAGCTTTCTTT. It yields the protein CAWTQTGELNTEAFF.

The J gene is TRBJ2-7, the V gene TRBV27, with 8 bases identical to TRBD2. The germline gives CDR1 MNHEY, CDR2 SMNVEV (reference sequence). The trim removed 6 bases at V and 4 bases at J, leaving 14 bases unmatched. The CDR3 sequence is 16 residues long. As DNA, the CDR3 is TGTGCCAGCAGCCTTCGAGCGGGAGTAGTCGGGTACGAGCAGTACTTC. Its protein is CASSLRAGVVGYEQYF.

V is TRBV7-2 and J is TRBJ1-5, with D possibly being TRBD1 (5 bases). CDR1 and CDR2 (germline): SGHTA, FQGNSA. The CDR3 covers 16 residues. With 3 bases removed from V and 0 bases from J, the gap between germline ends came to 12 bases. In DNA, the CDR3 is TGTGCCAGCAGCTTGGCAGGGATCAGTAGCAATCAGCCCCAGCATTTT. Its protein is CASSLAGISSNQPQHF.

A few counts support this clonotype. The CDR3 region has the DNA TGTGCCAGCAGCTCGGGACAGAACCTCTATGGCTACACCTTC. This translates into CASSSGQNLYGYTF. The chain recombines TRBV5-5 with TRBJ1-2; 7 bases align to TRBD1. V shed 3 bases and J 4 bases; nucleotides not matched to a gene: 6. CDR1 is SGHKS and CDR2 is YYEKEE in the germline V gene (reference sequence). The CDR3 is made up of 14 amino acids. The full variable domain, completed using reference TRBV5-5 and TRBJ1-2, is DAGVTQSPTHLIKTRGQQVTLRCSPISGHKSVSWYQQVLGQGPQFIFQYYEKEERGRGNFPDRFSARQFPNYSSELNVNALLLGDSALYLCASSSGQNLYGYTFGSGTRLTVV.

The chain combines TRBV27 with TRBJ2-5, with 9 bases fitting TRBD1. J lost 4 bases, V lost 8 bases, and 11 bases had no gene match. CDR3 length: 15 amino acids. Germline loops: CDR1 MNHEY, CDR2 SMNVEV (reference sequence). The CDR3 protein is CASAPMGQGRETQYF. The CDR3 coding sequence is TGTGCCAGCGCCCCGATGGGACAGGGAAGAGAGACCCAGTACTTC.

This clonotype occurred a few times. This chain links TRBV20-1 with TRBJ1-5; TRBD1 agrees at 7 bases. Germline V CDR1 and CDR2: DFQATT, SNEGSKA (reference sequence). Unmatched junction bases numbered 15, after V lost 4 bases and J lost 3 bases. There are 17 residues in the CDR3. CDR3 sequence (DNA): TGCAGTGCTAAGAATGAGGGGATGACAGGGTTCAATCAGCCCCAGCATTTT. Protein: CSAKNEGMTGFNQPQHF.

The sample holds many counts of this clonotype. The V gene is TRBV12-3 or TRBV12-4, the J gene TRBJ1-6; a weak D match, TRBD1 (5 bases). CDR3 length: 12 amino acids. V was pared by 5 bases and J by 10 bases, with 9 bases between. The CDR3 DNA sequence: TGTGCCAGCAGTCCCAGGGAATCACCCCTCCACTTT. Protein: CASSPRESPLHF.

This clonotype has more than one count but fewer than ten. The CDR3, as DNA: TGTGCCAGCAGTCGTGCTAGCACAGATACGCAGTATTTT. This encodes CASSRASTDTQYF. The chain uses TRBV27 and TRBJ2-3; no clear D gene. Trimming removed 5 bases from V and 0 bases from J, with 6 bases in between. Germline CDR1 MNHEY, CDR2 SMNVEV (reference sequence). There are 13 residues in the CDR3.

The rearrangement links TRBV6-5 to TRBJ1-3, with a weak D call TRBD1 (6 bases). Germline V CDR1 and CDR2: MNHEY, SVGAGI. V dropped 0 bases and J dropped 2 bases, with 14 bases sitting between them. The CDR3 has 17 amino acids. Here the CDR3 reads CASSYSTGHSPGNTIYF. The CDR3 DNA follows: TGTGCCAGCAGTTACTCAACGGGACACAGCCCTGGAAACACCATATATTTT.

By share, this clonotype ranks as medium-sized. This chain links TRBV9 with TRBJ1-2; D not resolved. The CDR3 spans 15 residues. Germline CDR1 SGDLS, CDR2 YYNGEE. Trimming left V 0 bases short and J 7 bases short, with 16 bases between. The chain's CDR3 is CASSVEVSGISGYTF. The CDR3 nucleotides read TGTGCCAGCAGCGTAGAGGTATCCGGGATTTCTGGCTACACCTTC.

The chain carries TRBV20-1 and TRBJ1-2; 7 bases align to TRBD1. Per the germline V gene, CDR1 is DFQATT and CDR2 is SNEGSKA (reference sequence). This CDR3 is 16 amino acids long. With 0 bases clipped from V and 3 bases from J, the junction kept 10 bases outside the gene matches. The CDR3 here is CSARDIAGQWYYGYTF. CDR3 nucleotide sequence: TGCAGTGCTAGAGATATTGCGGGACAGTGGTACTATGGCTACACCTTC.

DNA of the CDR3: TGCGCCAGCAGCTTGGCCCTCGGGACAGGGAATAATTCACCCCTCCACTTT. Translated: CASSLALGTGNNSPLHF. The rearrangement joins TRBV5-1 to TRBJ1-6, with 9 bases that match TRBD1. The germline CDR1 and CDR2 sequences are SGHRS and YFSETQ. This CDR3 contains 17 residues. V shed 0 bases and J 5 bases; nucleotides not matched to a gene: 6.

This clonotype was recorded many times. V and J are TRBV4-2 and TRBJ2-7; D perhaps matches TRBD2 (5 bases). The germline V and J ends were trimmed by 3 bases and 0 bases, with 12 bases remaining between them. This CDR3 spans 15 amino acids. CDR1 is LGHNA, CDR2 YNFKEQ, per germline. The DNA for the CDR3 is TGTGCCAGCAGCCATGAACTAGAGGCCTCCTACGAGCAGTACTTC. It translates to CASSHELEASYEQYF.